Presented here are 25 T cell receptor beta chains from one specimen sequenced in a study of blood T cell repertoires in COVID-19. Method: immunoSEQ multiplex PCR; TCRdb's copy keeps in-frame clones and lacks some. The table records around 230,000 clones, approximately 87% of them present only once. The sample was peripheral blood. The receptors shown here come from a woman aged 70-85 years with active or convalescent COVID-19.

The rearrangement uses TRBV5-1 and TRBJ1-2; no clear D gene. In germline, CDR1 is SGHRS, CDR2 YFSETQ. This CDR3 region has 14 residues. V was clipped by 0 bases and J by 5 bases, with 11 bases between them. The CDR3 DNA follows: TGCGCCAGCAGCTTGGTAGCAGCTCAATATGGCTACACCTTC. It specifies CASSLVAAQYGYTF.

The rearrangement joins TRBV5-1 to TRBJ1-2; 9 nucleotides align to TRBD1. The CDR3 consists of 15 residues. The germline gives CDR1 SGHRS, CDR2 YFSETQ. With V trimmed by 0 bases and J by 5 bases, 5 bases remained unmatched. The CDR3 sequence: CASSLGQGEGYGYTF. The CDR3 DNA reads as TGCGCCAGCAGCTTGGGACAGGGGGAAGGGTATGGCTACACCTTC.

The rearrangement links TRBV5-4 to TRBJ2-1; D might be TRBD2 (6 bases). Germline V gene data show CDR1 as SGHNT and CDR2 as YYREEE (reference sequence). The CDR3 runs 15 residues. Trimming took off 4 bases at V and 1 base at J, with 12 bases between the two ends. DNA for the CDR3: TGTGCCAGCAGCCGCCGGGACTCATCCTACAATGAGCAGTTCTTC. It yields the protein CASSRRDSSYNEQFF. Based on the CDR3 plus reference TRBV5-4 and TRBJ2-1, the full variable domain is ETGVTQSPTHLIKTRGQQVTLRCSSQSGHNTVSWYQQALGQGPQFIFQYYREEENGRGNFPPRFSGLQFPNYSSELNVNALELDDSALYLCASSRRDSSYNEQFFGPGTRLTVL.

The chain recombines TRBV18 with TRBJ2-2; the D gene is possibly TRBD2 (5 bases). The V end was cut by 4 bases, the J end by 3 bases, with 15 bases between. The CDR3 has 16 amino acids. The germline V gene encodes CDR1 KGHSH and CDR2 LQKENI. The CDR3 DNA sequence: TGTGCCAGCTCACTCCCAGTGGTGAGGGACACCGGGGAGCTGTTTTTT. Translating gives CASSLPVVRDTGELFF.

CDR3: CASSLVAGGLSDTQYF. DNA for the CDR3: TGCGCCAGCAGCTTGGTGGCGGGGGGGCTTTCAGATACGCAGTATTTT. The chain recombines TRBV5-1 with TRBJ2-3, with 9 bases matching TRBD2. Germline values: CDR1 SGHRS, CDR2 YFSETQ. The V segment lost 0 bases and the J segment 4 bases; nucleotides outside the gene matches: 6. The CDR3 contains 16 residues.

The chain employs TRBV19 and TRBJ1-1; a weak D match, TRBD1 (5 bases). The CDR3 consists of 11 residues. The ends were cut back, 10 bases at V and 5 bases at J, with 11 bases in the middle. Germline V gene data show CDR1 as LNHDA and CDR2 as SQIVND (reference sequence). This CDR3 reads CATDSLTEAFF. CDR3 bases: TGTGCCACCGACAGCCTAACTGAAGCTTTCTTT.

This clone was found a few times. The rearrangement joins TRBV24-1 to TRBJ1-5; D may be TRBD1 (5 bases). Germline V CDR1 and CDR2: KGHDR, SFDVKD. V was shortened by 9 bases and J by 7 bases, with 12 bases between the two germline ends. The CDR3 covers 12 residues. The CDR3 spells CATSRGEQPQHF. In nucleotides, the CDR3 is TGTGCCACCTCCCGGGGGGAACAGCCCCAGCATTTT.

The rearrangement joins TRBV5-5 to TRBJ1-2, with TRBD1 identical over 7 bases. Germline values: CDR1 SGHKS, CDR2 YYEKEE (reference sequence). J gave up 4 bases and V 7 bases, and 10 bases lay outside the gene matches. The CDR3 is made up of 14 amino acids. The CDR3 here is CASGLTGPGYGYTF. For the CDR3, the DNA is TGTGCCAGCGGGCTGACAGGGCCGGGCTATGGCTACACCTTC.

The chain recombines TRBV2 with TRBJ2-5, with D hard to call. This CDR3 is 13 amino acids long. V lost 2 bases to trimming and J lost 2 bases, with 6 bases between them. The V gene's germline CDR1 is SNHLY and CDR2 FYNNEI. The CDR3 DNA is TGTGCCAGCAGTGAAAGGCGGCAAGAGACCCAGTACTTC. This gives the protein CASSERRQETQYF.

CDR3 region: CASSDLATNEKLFF. CDR3 DNA sequence: TGTGCCAGCAGTGACCTAGCAACTAATGAAAAACTGTTTTTT. The genes are TRBV2 and TRBJ1-4; no clear D gene. This CDR3 region has 14 residues. In germline, CDR1 is SNHLY, CDR2 FYNNEI. The V and J ends lost 3 bases and 0 bases respectively, with 5 bases between them.

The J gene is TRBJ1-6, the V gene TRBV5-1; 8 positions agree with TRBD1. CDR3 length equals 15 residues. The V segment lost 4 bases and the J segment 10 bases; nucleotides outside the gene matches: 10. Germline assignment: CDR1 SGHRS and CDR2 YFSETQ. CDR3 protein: CASSETGAANSPLHF. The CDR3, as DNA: TGCGCCAGCAGCGAGACAGGGGCGGCGAACTCACCCCTCCACTTT. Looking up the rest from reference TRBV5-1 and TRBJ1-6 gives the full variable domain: KAGVTQTPRYLIKTRGQQVTLSCSPISGHRSVSWYQQTPGQGLQFLFEYFSETQRNKGNFPGRFSGRQFSNSRSEMNVSTLELGDSALYLCASSETGAANSPLHFGNGTRLTVT.

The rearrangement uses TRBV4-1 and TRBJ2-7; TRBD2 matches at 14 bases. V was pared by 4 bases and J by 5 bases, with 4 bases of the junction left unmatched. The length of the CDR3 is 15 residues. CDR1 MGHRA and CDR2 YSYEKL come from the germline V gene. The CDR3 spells CASSLRLAGGHEQYF. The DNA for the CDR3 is TGCGCCAGCAGCCTCCGACTAGCGGGAGGGCACGAGCAGTACTTC.

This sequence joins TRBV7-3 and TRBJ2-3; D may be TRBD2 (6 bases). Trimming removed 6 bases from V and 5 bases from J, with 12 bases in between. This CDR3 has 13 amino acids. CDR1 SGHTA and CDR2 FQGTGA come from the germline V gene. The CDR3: CASSGGLGDTQYF. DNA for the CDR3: TGTGCCAGCAGTGGGGGACTTGGAGATACGCAGTATTTT.

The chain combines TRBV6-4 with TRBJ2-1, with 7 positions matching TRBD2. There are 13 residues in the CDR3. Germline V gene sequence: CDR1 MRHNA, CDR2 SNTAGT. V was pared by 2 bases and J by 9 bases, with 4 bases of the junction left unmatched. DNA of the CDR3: TGTGCCAGCAGTGACATTAGCGGGCTTGAGCAGTTCTTC. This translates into CASSDISGLEQFF.

CDR3 loop: CASSIGTSGSVYEQYF. The CDR3 DNA is TGTGCCAGCAGTATCGGGACTAGCGGGAGTGTCTACGAGCAGTACTTC. The V gene is TRBV6-6, the J gene TRBJ2-7, with 14 bases that match TRBD2. V was pared by 5 bases and J by 3 bases, with 6 bases of the junction left unmatched. Germline V lookup: CDR1 MNHNY, CDR2 SVGAGI (reference sequence). The CDR3 consists of 16 residues.

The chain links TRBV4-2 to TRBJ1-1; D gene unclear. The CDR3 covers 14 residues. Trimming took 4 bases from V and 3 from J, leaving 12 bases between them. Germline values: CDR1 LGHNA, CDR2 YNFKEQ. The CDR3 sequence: CASSRQTPYTEAFF. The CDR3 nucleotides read TGTGCCAGCAGCCGCCAGACACCCTACACTGAAGCTTTCTTT.

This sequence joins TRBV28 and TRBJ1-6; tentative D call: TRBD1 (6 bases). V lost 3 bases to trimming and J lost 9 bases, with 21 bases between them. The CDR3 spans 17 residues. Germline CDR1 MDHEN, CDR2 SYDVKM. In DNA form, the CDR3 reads TGTGCCAGCAGTTTGCCAATTAAGACAGGCTGGGTTTCACCCCTCCACTTT. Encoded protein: CASSLPIKTGWVSPLHF. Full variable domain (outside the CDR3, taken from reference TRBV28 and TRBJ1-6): DVKVTQSSRYLVKRTGEKVFLECVQDMDHENMFWYRQDPGLGLRLIYFSYDVKMKEKGDIPEGYSVSREKKERFSLILESASTNQTSMYLCASSLPIKTGWVSPLHFGNGTRLTVT.

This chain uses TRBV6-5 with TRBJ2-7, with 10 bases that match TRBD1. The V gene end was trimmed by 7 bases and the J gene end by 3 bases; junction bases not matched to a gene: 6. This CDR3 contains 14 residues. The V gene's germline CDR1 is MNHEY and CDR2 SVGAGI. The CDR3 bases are TGTGCCAGCAACCGGGACAGGGGAAGCTACGAGCAGTACTTC. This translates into CASNRDRGSYEQYF.

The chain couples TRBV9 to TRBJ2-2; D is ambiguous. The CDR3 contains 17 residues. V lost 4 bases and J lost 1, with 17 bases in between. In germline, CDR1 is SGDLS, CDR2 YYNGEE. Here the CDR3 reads CASSISYETWNTGELFF. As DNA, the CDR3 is TGTGCCAGCAGCATTAGTTATGAGACATGGAACACCGGGGAGCTGTTTTTT.

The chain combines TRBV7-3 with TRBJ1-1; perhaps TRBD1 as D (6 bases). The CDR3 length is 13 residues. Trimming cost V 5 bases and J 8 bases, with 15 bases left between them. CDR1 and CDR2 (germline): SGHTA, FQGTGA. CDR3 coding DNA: TGTGCCAGCAGCCCCACAGGGTCGTCCGAAGCTTTCTTT. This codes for CASSPTGSSEAFF.

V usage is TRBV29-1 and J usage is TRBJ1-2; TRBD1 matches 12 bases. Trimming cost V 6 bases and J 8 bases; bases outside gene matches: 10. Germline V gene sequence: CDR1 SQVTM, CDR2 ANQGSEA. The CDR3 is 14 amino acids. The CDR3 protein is CSVTRDRGREGYTF. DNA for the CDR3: TGCAGCGTCACCCGGGACAGGGGGCGAGAGGGCTACACCTTC. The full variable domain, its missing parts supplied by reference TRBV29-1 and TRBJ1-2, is SAVISQKPSRDICQRGTSLTIQCQVDSQVTMMFWYRQQPGQSLTLIATANQGSEATYESGFVIDKFPISRPNLTFSTLTVSNMSPEDSSIYLCSVTRDRGREGYTFGSGTRLTVV.

The CDR3 region has the DNA TGTGCCAGCATCTCGGCAGGACTCACCGGGGAGCTGTTTTTT. Translation gives CASISAGLTGELFF. This chain links TRBV2 with TRBJ2-2; weak D call: TRBD2 (5 bases). Germline CDR1 SNHLY, CDR2 FYNNEI. V dropped 7 bases and J dropped 4 bases, with 13 bases sitting between them. The CDR3 runs 14 residues.

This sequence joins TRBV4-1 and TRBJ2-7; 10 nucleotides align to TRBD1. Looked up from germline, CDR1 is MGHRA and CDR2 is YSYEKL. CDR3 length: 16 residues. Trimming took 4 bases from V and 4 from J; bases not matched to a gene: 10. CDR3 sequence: CASSRPPDRGRYEQYF. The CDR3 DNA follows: TGCGCCAGCAGCCGCCCCCCTGACAGGGGGCGTTACGAGCAGTACTTC.

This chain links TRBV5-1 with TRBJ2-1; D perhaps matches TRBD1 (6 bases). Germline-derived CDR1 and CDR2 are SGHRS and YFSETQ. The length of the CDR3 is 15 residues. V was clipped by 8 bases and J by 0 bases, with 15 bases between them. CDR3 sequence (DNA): TGCGCCAGTGGGGCCGGGACAATCTCCTACAATGAGCAGTTCTTC. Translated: CASGAGTISYNEQFF.

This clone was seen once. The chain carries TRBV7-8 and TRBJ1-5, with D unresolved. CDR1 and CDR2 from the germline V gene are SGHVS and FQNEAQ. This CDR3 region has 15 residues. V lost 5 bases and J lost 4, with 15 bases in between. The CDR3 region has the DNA TGTGCCAGCAGCCAGGCTTGGGCTCTAAATCAGCCCCAGCATTTT. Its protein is CASSQAWALNQPQHF.